This T cell receptor beta chain is drawn from a study of cytomegalovirus exposure and HLA in healthy donors. In the case of this clone: The antigen remains unidentified.

Findings and caveats of the study: It was taken for granted in presence/absence analyses that sequencing depth across donors was roughly uniform.

Primers included in the PCR were 60 Vbeta and 13 Jbeta primers. The method was immunoSEQ multiplex PCR; TCRdb's version includes in-frame clones alone and lacks a portion of them. The sample carries 150,000 to 160,000 clones, 65% to 90% recorded once. This sequence was found in a woman between 45 and 65 years old in good health and CMV-seropositive. Sequencing used PBMCs.

This CDR3 reads CASSQTGGYEQYF. Written as DNA, the CDR3 is TGTGCCAGCAGCCAGACAGGGGGTTACGAGCAGTACTTC. This chain links TRBV27 with TRBJ2-7; TRBD1 matches 9 bases. Trimming at V came to 6 bases and at J to 4 bases, leaving 4 bases not matched to a gene. CDR3 length: 13 amino acids. Germline values: CDR1 MNHEY, CDR2 SMNVEV (reference sequence).